The 21 T cell receptor beta chains below were found in one sample sequenced in a study of blood T cell repertoires in COVID-19 (dated by TCRdb to the early 2020s). Library preparation employed the immunoSEQ multiplex PCR assay. What TCRdb holds here is the immuneACCESS table cut down to in-frame rearrangements. Part of the clones is not present; checked against another copy, under half of the missing clones reflect an unresolved V gene, and the others are unexplained. Across this sample there are around 200,000 clones, with roughly nine tenths seen only once. The ten largest clones take up about 12% of the sample. What was sequenced was peripheral blood. All receptors derive from a woman in her late teens or twenties who had recovered from COVID-19.

The gene calls are TRBV3-1 (or the pseudogene TRBV3-2) and TRBJ2-7, with a possible D match to TRBD2 (5 bases). The CDR3 length is 15 residues. Trimming removed 4 bases from V and 1 base from J, with 14 bases in between. CDR1 and CDR2 (germline): LGHDT, YNNKEL (reference sequence). This CDR3 reads CASSRALALSYEQYF. CDR3 coding DNA: TGTGCCAGCAGCCGCGCGCTAGCTCTTTCCTACGAGCAGTACTTC.

For the CDR3, the DNA is TGTGCCAGCAGCCTCCGGGACAGGGGGGGCACTGAAGCTTTCTTT. Translated, it gives CASSLRDRGGTEAFF. The chain joins TRBV13 to TRBJ1-1; 11 bases fit TRBD1. The junction had 6 bases not matched to a gene; V was cut back by 5 bases and J by 4 bases. There are 15 residues in the CDR3. Germline CDR1 PRHDT, CDR2 FYEKMQ (reference sequence).

The chain recombines TRBV7-9 with TRBJ2-5, with TRBD2 identical over 7 bases. The V gene's germline CDR1 is SEHNR and CDR2 FQNEAQ (reference sequence). Unmatched junction bases numbered 0, after V lost 5 bases and J lost 3 bases. CDR3 length: 12 residues. The CDR3 nucleotides read TGTGCCAGCAGCGGGAGGGAAGAGACCCAGTACTTC. As protein: CASSGREETQYF.

This clone was found a few times. The chain employs TRBV3-1 (or the pseudogene TRBV3-2) and TRBJ2-3; possibly TRBD2 for D (6 bases). V dropped 2 bases and J dropped 3 bases, with 9 bases sitting between them. This CDR3 contains 14 residues. CDR1 and CDR2 from the germline V gene are LGHDT and YNNKEL (reference sequence). CDR3 region: CASSQTSGTDTQYF. CDR3 nucleotides: TGTGCCAGCAGCCAAACCAGCGGGACAGATACGCAGTATTTT.

The chain carries TRBV6-5 and TRBJ2-1; TRBD1 agrees at 7 bases. This CDR3 comprises 15 residues. Germline CDR1 MNHEY, CDR2 SVGAGI. Trimming cost V 6 bases and J 6 bases; bases outside gene matches: 11. The CDR3 reads CASRSLNRGGNEQFF. For the CDR3, the DNA is TGTGCCAGCAGGTCATTGAACAGGGGTGGCAATGAGCAGTTCTTC.

Many counts were recorded for this clone. The V call is TRBV4-2, the J call TRBJ2-6; D is ambiguous. The CDR3 is 16 residues long. Per germline, CDR1 LGHNA and CDR2 YNFKEQ. V lost 1 base, J lost 0 bases, and 7 bases lay in between. The CDR3 region is CASSQAHSSGANVLTF. The CDR3 coding sequence is TGTGCCAGCAGCCAAGCCCACAGCTCTGGGGCCAACGTCCTGACTTTC.

The rearrangement joins TRBV9 to TRBJ2-7, with D tentatively TRBD1 (5 bases). The CDR3 covers 14 residues. Per germline, CDR1 SGDLS and CDR2 YYNGEE. The V gene lost 0 bases and the J gene lost 3 bases, with 10 bases spanning the gap. CDR3 nucleotide sequence: TGTGCCAGCAGCGTAGCACAGGAATTCTACGAGCAGTACTTC. Protein product: CASSVAQEFYEQYF.

The V call is TRBV6-2 or TRBV6-3, the J call TRBJ2-4, with a tentative D call TRBD2 (7 bases). Germline V CDR1 and CDR2: MNHEY, SVGEGT. The length of the CDR3 is 13 residues. Trimming took off 5 bases at V and 13 bases at J, with 18 bases between the two ends. The DNA for the CDR3 is TGTGCCAGCAGTGCCTGGGCAGAGGGGGGGCAGTACTTC. Its translation: CASSAWAEGGQYF.

J is TRBJ2-1 and V is TRBV6-2 or TRBV6-3; TRBD1 matches 10 bases. CDR1 MNHEY and CDR2 SVGEGT come from the germline V gene. This CDR3 region has 16 residues. The junction had 7 bases not matched to a gene; V was cut back by 2 bases and J by 6 bases. The CDR3 sequence is CASSYAGTGVVNEQFF. CDR3 coding DNA: TGTGCCAGCAGTTACGCCGGGACAGGGGTGGTCAATGAGCAGTTCTTC.

The genes are TRBV6-2 or TRBV6-3 and TRBJ2-2; TRBD2 might be the D (6 bases). The CDR3 spans 15 residues. Per the germline V gene, CDR1 is MNHEY and CDR2 is SVGEGT. Trimming pared 6 bases from V and 4 bases from J, leaving 15 bases between. The CDR3 here is CASSRRAYPTGELFF. As DNA, the CDR3 is TGTGCCAGCAGCCGGAGGGCCTATCCCACCGGGGAGCTGTTTTTT.

The chain couples TRBV7-2 to TRBJ2-7; the D gene is possibly TRBD2 (6 bases). This CDR3 spans 17 amino acids. From germline, CDR1 is SGHTA and CDR2 FQGNSA. Trimming removed 0 bases at V and 1 base at J, with 16 bases between. CDR3 coding DNA: TGTGCCAGCAGCTTAGCCGCGGGACCAACCTCGTCCTACGAGCAGTACTTC. Translation gives CASSLAAGPTSSYEQYF.

This clone was seen more than once but under ten times. This sequence joins TRBV27 and TRBJ1-5; D not certain. Germline V CDR1 and CDR2: MNHEY, SMNVEV (reference sequence). The CDR3 totals 13 residues. Trimming stripped 3 bases from V and 2 bases from J, with 5 bases between. The chain's CDR3 is CASSLLGNQPQHF. In DNA form, the CDR3 reads TGTGCCAGCAGTTTGCTAGGCAATCAGCCCCAGCATTTT.

The chain combines TRBV4-1 with TRBJ1-5, with D tentatively TRBD1 (6 bases). The CDR3 spans 15 residues. Germline CDR1 is MGHRA and CDR2 is YSYEKL. V dropped 0 bases and J dropped 6 bases, with 12 bases sitting between them. CDR3 DNA: TGCGCCAGCAGCCAAGAGGGGGCGGGGGGTCAGCCCCAGCATTTT. This gives the protein CASSQEGAGGQPQHF.

This chain connects TRBV4-3 to TRBJ1-4, with D perhaps TRBD1 (5 bases). V was pared by 0 bases and J by 8 bases, with 16 bases between. CDR3 size: 16 residues. CDR1 is LGHNA and CDR2 is YSLEER in the germline V gene. The CDR3 protein is CASSQDLGDLEEKLFF. For the CDR3, the DNA is TGCGCCAGCAGCCAAGATTTGGGGGACTTGGAGGAAAAACTGTTTTTT.

CDR3 nucleotides: TGTGCCAGCAGTCCGACTAGCGGGGGGTACGAGCAGTACTTC. Amino acid sequence: CASSPTSGGYEQYF. The V gene is TRBV11-2, the J gene TRBJ2-7; 13 bases fit TRBD2. CDR3 length: 14 amino acids. The germline V gene has CDR1 SGHAT and CDR2 FQNNGV. J lost 4 bases, V lost 6 bases, and 3 bases had no gene match.

V and J are TRBV27 and TRBJ1-1, with no clear D. This CDR3 region has 13 residues. The V end lost 4 bases, the J end lost 5 bases, and 11 bases lay between the germline ends. Germline CDR1 and CDR2: MNHEY and SMNVEV (reference sequence). CDR3 sequence (DNA): TGTGCCAGCAGTTATGAAGGGAGGACTGAAGCTTTCTTT. Amino acids: CASSYEGRTEAFF.

This sequence joins TRBV5-1 and TRBJ2-2; D is unclear. Trimming shortened V by 7 bases and J by 8 bases, and 15 bases separated the two germline ends. Germline V gives CDR1 SGHRS, CDR2 YFSETQ. The CDR3 covers 13 residues. CDR3 sequence (DNA): TGCGCCAGCTCCCTCGCGGTCCGGGGGGAGCTGTTTTTT. It translates to CASSLAVRGELFF.

This sequence joins TRBV5-1 and TRBJ2-7; 7 bases align to TRBD1. With 1 base clipped from V and 3 bases from J, the junction kept 10 bases outside the gene matches. There are 16 residues in the CDR3. Germline assignment: CDR1 SGHRS and CDR2 YFSETQ. This CDR3 reads CASSLWGTGDFYEQYF. CDR3 in DNA: TGCGCCAGCAGCTTGTGGGGCACAGGGGATTTCTACGAGCAGTACTTC.

J is TRBJ2-7 and V is TRBV18; no clear D gene. The V gene's germline CDR1 is KGHSH and CDR2 LQKENI. The V end lost 5 bases, the J end lost 0 bases, and 11 bases lay between the germline ends. The CDR3 length is 14 residues. This CDR3 reads CASSSERSSYEQYF. CDR3 nucleotides: TGTGCCAGCTCATCTGAACGGAGCTCCTACGAGCAGTACTTC.

The DNA for the CDR3 is TGTGCCAGCTCATCTAGCACAGATACGCAGTATTTT. Its protein product is CASSSSTDTQYF. The chain couples TRBV18 to TRBJ2-3; no clear D gene. Looked up from germline, CDR1 is KGHSH and CDR2 is LQKENI. CDR3 length equals 12 residues. The ends were cut back, 5 bases at V and 0 bases at J, with 3 bases in the middle.

J is TRBJ1-1 and V is TRBV5-6; the D is unclear. Trimming shortened V by 0 bases and J by 6 bases, and 6 bases separated the two germline ends. CDR1 is SGHDT and CDR2 is YYEEEE in the germline V gene. This CDR3 is 12 amino acids long. The CDR3 loop reads CASSLGRPEAFF. CDR3 DNA sequence: TGTGCCAGCAGCTTGGGGAGACCTGAAGCTTTCTTT.